The 24 T cell receptor beta chains reported below all come from one sample, sequenced in a study of T cell changes during pregnancy in multiple sclerosis. Profiling relied on immunoSEQ multiplex PCR, and the TCRdb table lists in-frame clones only, not all of them. The sample gives over 30,000 clones, 91% of which show up once; about 3.8% is in the top ten. The sequenced sample was CD8+ T cells from peripheral blood mononuclear cells, obtained in the second trimester of pregnancy. These receptors were collected from a female donor in good health, enrolled as a control in a pregnancy study.

The chain employs TRBV27 and TRBJ1-1, with 10 bases fitting TRBD1. The germline CDR1 and CDR2 sequences are MNHEY and SMNVEV (reference sequence). The CDR3 totals 12 residues. Trimming removed 8 bases from V and 8 bases from J; junction bases left unmatched: 5. CDR3 DNA sequence: TGTGCCAGCGGACAGGGGGGTCGGGAAGCTTTCTTT. Translation gives CASGQGGREAFF.

Only one count was recorded for this clone. This chain connects TRBV6-1 to TRBJ2-7; D uncertain. This CDR3 is 14 amino acids long. V lost 7 bases to trimming and J lost 1 base, with 14 bases between them. The germline V gene encodes CDR1 MNHNS and CDR2 SASEGT. The CDR3 protein is CASIQTDRSYEQYF. CDR3 coding DNA: TGTGCCAGCATCCAGACTGACCGTTCCTACGAGCAGTACTTC.

A single count supports this clone. The chain recombines TRBV19 with TRBJ2-7; maybe TRBD1 (6 bases). The V and J ends lost 10 bases and 4 bases respectively, with 20 bases between them. Looked up from germline, CDR1 is LNHDA and CDR2 is SQIVND (reference sequence). The CDR3 extends over 14 amino acids. CDR3 sequence (DNA): TGTGCCATCTCCCCGGGACACCCGAGGTACGAGCAGTACTTC. It yields the protein CAISPGHPRYEQYF.

The chain links TRBV2 to TRBJ1-5; no clear D. This CDR3 is 14 amino acids long. Between the trimmed V and J ends, which lost 6 bases and 5 bases, there was a span of 14 bases. Looked up from germline, CDR1 is SNHLY and CDR2 is FYNNEI. Written as DNA, the CDR3 is TGTGCCAGCAGGTTGAGAGGGTTAGATCAGCCCCAGCATTTT. As protein: CASRLRGLDQPQHF.

The chain couples TRBV4-1 to TRBJ2-5, with D possibly TRBD2 on 7 matching bases. There are 16 residues in the CDR3. V was clipped by 5 bases and J by 0 bases, with 16 bases between them. CDR1 is MGHRA, CDR2 YSYEKL, per germline. The CDR3 protein is CASSGGGQTNQETQYF. The CDR3 DNA is TGCGCCAGCAGCGGCGGGGGCCAGACCAACCAAGAGACCCAGTACTTC.

The chain recombines TRBV19 with TRBJ2-1; 10 bases align to TRBD1. Germline V gene lookup returns CDR1 LNHDA and CDR2 SQIVND (reference sequence). This CDR3 comprises 16 residues. Trimming cost V 4 bases and J 2 bases; bases outside gene matches: 5. As DNA, the CDR3 is TGTGCCAGTAGTACCCCGGACAGGGGGACCTACAATGAGCAGTTCTTC. Protein sequence: CASSTPDRGTYNEQFF.

The chain employs TRBV19 and TRBJ1-5; D is possibly TRBD1 (5 bases). Germline CDR1 is LNHDA and CDR2 is SQIVND (reference sequence). This CDR3 has 18 amino acids. The V end was cut by 7 bases, the J end by 1 base, with 23 bases between. In DNA form, the CDR3 reads TGTGCCAGTAAATGGGGAGGATGGGACCCTATGAGCAATCAGCCCCAGCATTTT. Translated: CASKWGGWDPMSNQPQHF. The full variable domain, completed using reference TRBV19 and TRBJ1-5, is DGGITQSPKYLFRKEGQNVTLSCEQNLNHDAMYWYRQDPGQGLRLIYYSQIVNDFQKGDIAEGYSVSREKKESFPLTVTSAQKNPTAFYLCASKWGGWDPMSNQPQHFGDGTRLSIL.

The chain combines TRBV5-4 with TRBJ2-7; D ambiguous. The CDR3 length is 13 residues. V gave up 2 bases and J gave up 0 bases, with 6 bases separating them. Germline V CDR1 and CDR2: SGHNT, YYREEE (reference sequence). Written as DNA, the CDR3 is TGTGCCAGCAGCTTACAGAGCTCCTACGAGCAGTACTTC. It encodes CASSLQSSYEQYF.

The chain combines TRBV6-1 with TRBJ1-2, with D uncertain. CDR3 length: 14 residues. The V gene lost 3 bases and the J gene lost 1 base, with 9 bases spanning the gap. From germline, CDR1 is MNHNS and CDR2 SASEGT. CDR3 residues: CASSEDYLNYGYTF. CDR3 nucleotides: TGTGCCAGCAGTGAGGACTATCTTAACTATGGCTACACCTTC.

The V call is TRBV6-5, the J call TRBJ1-2, with D perhaps matching TRBD1 (6 bases). The V and J ends lost 0 bases and 8 bases respectively, with 13 bases between them. CDR3 size: 14 residues. Germline CDR1 is MNHEY and CDR2 is SVGAGI. Written as DNA, the CDR3 is TGTGCCAGCAGTTACTCGCGGGGGGCCTGGGGCTACACCTTC. It encodes CASSYSRGAWGYTF.

This clone was recorded once. The chain carries TRBV2 and TRBJ1-2; TRBD1 agrees at 11 bases. The J segment lost 2 bases and the V segment lost 7 bases, leaving 9 bases of the junction unmatched. The CDR3 loop spans 16 amino acids. Germline V lookup: CDR1 SNHLY, CDR2 FYNNEI. The CDR3 sequence: CASMGQGGILNYGYTF. CDR3 nucleotides: TGTGCCAGCATGGGACAGGGGGGCATCTTAAACTATGGCTACACCTTC.

This chain joins TRBV7-9 and TRBJ2-4; possibly TRBD1 for D (6 bases). Germline CDR1 and CDR2: SEHNR and FQNEAQ (reference sequence). The CDR3 spans 15 residues. V was trimmed by 0 bases and J by 4 bases, leaving 10 bases between them. CDR3 in DNA: TGTGCCAGCAGCTTAGCAGGACAGAGAAAAAACATTCAGTACTTC. The encoded protein is CASSLAGQRKNIQYF.

The chain couples TRBV25-1 to TRBJ2-2; D uncertain. The CDR3 runs 13 residues. CDR1 and CDR2 from the germline V gene are MGHDK and SYGVNS. Deletions cut 4 bases from V and 6 bases from J, with 9 bases between. The CDR3: CASSVTVAGELFF. As DNA, the CDR3 is TGTGCCAGCAGTGTCACGGTTGCCGGGGAGCTGTTTTTT.

This clone was detected only once. The chain couples TRBV7-7 to TRBJ2-1; tentative D call: TRBD2 (6 bases). The CDR3 is made up of 13 amino acids. V gave up 1 base and J gave up 10 bases, with 11 bases separating them. Germline loops: CDR1 SSHAT, CDR2 FNYEAQ (reference sequence). The CDR3 loop reads CASSLDSAGEQFF. Written as DNA, the CDR3 is TGTGCCAGCAGCTTAGATTCTGCGGGGGAGCAGTTCTTC.

The rearrangement uses TRBV7-5 and TRBJ1-5; the table's D call of TRBD1 was not tested on the DNA. TRBV7-5 is shown as a pseudogene. The CDR3 runs 20 residues. The CDR3 region is CARSLEVGDSGVYSNQPQHF. The CDR3 nucleotides read TGTGCCAGAAGCTTAGAGGTAGGGGACAGTGGAGTTTATAGCAATCAGCCCCAGCATTTT.

The CDR3 coding sequence is TGTGCCAGCAGCCCACTAGCGGGGGGGCCCGGGGAGCTGTTTTTT. This gives the protein CASSPLAGGPGELFF. The chain links TRBV6-5 to TRBJ2-2; TRBD2 agrees at 13 bases. Germline V lookup: CDR1 MNHEY, CDR2 SVGAGI. Trimming removed 6 bases from V and 6 bases from J; junction bases left unmatched: 4. The CDR3 has 15 amino acids.

The chain joins TRBV29-1 to TRBJ2-7; 10 bases align to TRBD1. J gave up 6 bases and V 1 base, and 0 bases lay outside the gene matches. Per germline, CDR1 SQVTM and CDR2 ANQGSEA. CDR3 length: 12 residues. The CDR3, as DNA: TGCAGCGTTGAAGGGACAGGGGGCGAGCAGTACTTC. It is translated as CSVEGTGGEQYF.

V is TRBV4-2 and J is TRBJ2-7, with D possibly TRBD1 on 5 matching bases. This CDR3 is built from 15 residues. Deletions cut 0 bases from V and 0 bases from J, with 9 bases between. CDR1 and CDR2 from the germline V gene are LGHNA and YNFKEQ. The DNA of the CDR3 is TGTGCCAGCAGCCAAGAAAAGGGGTCCTCCTACGAGCAGTACTTC. This sequence encodes CASSQEKGSSYEQYF.

This CDR3 is CASRTGDGNQPQHF. The CDR3 nucleotides read TGTGCCAGCAGGACAGGGGACGGCAATCAGCCCCAGCATTTT. The chain joins TRBV27 to TRBJ1-5, with TRBD1 matching 8 bases. The germline gives CDR1 MNHEY, CDR2 SMNVEV (reference sequence). V lost 6 bases, J lost 2 bases, and 3 bases stayed unmatched. The CDR3 consists of 14 residues.

The chain links TRBV27 to TRBJ2-7, with 13 bases fitting TRBD2. Trimming removed 5 bases from V and 4 bases from J; junction bases left unmatched: 5. CDR1 is MNHEY and CDR2 is SMNVEV in the germline V gene (reference sequence). The CDR3 consists of 15 residues. The CDR3 region has the DNA TGTGCCAGCAGTATGACTAGCGGGGGGCCTTACGAGCAGTACTTC. As protein: CASSMTSGGPYEQYF.

The rearrangement links TRBV7-9 to TRBJ2-1, with 7 bases lining up with TRBD2. Germline CDR1 SEHNR, CDR2 FQNEAQ (reference sequence). This CDR3 spans 15 amino acids. V dropped 3 bases and J dropped 6; count of bases not matched to a gene: 8. DNA of the CDR3: TGTGCCAGCAGCTTGATGGGGACGGGGGGCAATGAGCAGTTCTTC. It encodes CASSLMGTGGNEQFF.

This clone was seen once. A junction boundary mismatches the germline segment, possibly from a read error. Different DNA sequences within this sample yield the same CDR3. The V gene is TRBV27, the J gene TRBJ1-2; 9 bases fit TRBD1. The CDR3 is 16 amino acids. The germline CDR1 and CDR2 sequences are MNHEY and SMNVEV (reference sequence). Here the CDR3 DNA reads TGTGCTAGCAGTCCGGAGGACAGGGGATCGCTCGGTGGCTACACCTTC. The encoded protein is CASSPEDRGSLGGYTF.

The V gene is TRBV5-8, the J gene TRBJ2-4; TRBD1 matches 8 bases. The V gene end was trimmed by 0 bases and the J gene end by 8 bases; junction bases not matched to a gene: 10. This CDR3 is built from 16 residues. CDR1 is SGHTS and CDR2 is YDEGEE in the germline V gene. The CDR3 sequence is CASSLAGGEMYDIQYF. CDR3 DNA sequence: TGTGCCAGCAGCTTGGCAGGGGGCGAGATGTACGACATTCAGTACTTC.

The CDR3 spells CASNRLAGGPGDTQYF. The DNA of the CDR3 is TGTGCCAGCAACCGACTAGCGGGGGGGCCGGGAGATACGCAGTATTTT. The chain combines TRBV6-4 with TRBJ2-3; 14 nucleotides line up with TRBD2. V gave up 7 bases and J gave up 5 bases; unmatched junction bases: 8. From germline, CDR1 is MRHNA and CDR2 SNTAGT. The CDR3 is 16 amino acids.